What follows are 7 T cell receptor beta chains derived from one specimen sequenced in a study of CD8 T cells in ankylosing spondylitis. MiXCR, run by TCRdb on the 5' RACE reads, gives a single entry per CDR3 protein. The table shows 250,000 to 350,000 distinct CDR3 sequences, with more than 20% occurring only once. The sample was blood, either unsorted or a sorted T cell fraction (not recorded which). These receptors originate from a female donor with ankylosing spondylitis or in good health (not recorded which).

V is TRBV7-6 and J is TRBJ2-1, with D tentatively TRBD1 (6 bases). Trimming took 1 base from V and 7 from J, leaving 8 bases between them. Germline V gives CDR1 SGHVS, CDR2 FNYEAQ. This CDR3 region has 13 residues. CDR3 DNA: TGTGCCAGCAGCTTAGACAGGGTAAATGAGCAGTTCTTC. It translates to CASSLDRVNEQFF.

The CDR3 bases are TGTGCCAGCAGCCTAGGGACTAGCGGGAGATCAGATACGCAGTATTTT. This encodes CASSLGTSGRSDTQYF. The chain combines TRBV11-3 with TRBJ2-3; 14 bases are a match to TRBD2. This CDR3 comprises 16 residues. Germline lookup yields CDR1 SGHNT and CDR2 YENEEA. Germline trimming cut 5 bases from V and 4 bases from J; bases unmatched to any gene: 5.

This clonotype was detected a few times. The rearrangement links TRBV20-1 to TRBJ1-2; 8 bases map to TRBD1. The J segment lost 7 bases and the V segment lost 3 bases, leaving 10 bases of the junction unmatched. There are 14 residues in the CDR3. Germline CDR1 DFQATT, CDR2 SNEGSKA (reference sequence). The CDR3 DNA follows: TGCAGTGCTAGTCCGGGACAGGTAGTAAGTGGCTACACCTTC. Translated, it gives CSASPGQVVSGYTF.

The chain uses TRBV15 and TRBJ1-5; no firm D call. The CDR3 covers 13 residues. V lost 1 base and J 7 bases, leaving 8 bases between the germline ends. Germline CDR1 is LNHNV and CDR2 is YYDKDF (reference sequence). CDR3 nucleotide sequence: TGTGCCACCAGCAGAGGTCTGTGGCAGCCCCAGCATTTT. Translated, it gives CATSRGLWQPQHF.

This clonotype was seen only a few times. In DNA, the CDR3 is TGTGCCATCAGTCGTATGAAGGCGCTAGCGGGAGAGGACGAGCAGTACTTC. This translates into CAISRMKALAGEDEQYF. The genes are TRBV10-3 and TRBJ2-7; TRBD2 matches at 10 bases. Germline V gives CDR1 ENHRY, CDR2 SYGVKD. The junction had 15 bases not matched to a gene; V was cut back by 5 bases and J by 5 bases. This CDR3 comprises 17 residues.

This clonotype was seen only a few times. V is TRBV20-1 and J is TRBJ2-7; TRBD2 is a possible D gene (6 bases). CDR3 size: 13 residues. Looked up from germline, CDR1 is DFQATT and CDR2 is SNEGSKA (reference sequence). With 6 bases removed from V and 6 bases from J, the gap between germline ends came to 18 bases. The CDR3 reads CSAGAGRWVEQYF. The DNA of the CDR3 is TGCAGTGCGGGAGCAGGGAGGTGGGTCGAGCAGTACTTC.

The rearrangement uses TRBV5-6 and TRBJ2-7; possibly TRBD1 for D (6 bases). V shed 2 bases and J shed 2 bases, with 11 bases lying between them. The CDR3 length is 14 residues. The germline CDR1 and CDR2 sequences are SGHDT and YYEEEE. CDR3 coding DNA: TGTGCCAGCAGCTTCACGGGACACACCTACGAGCAGTACTTC. Protein: CASSFTGHTYEQYF. The full variable domain, rest sourced from reference TRBV5-6 and TRBJ2-7, is DAGVTQSPTHLIKTRGQQVTLRCSPKSGHDTVSWYQQALGQGPQFIFQYYEEEERQRGNFPDRFSGHQFPNYSSELNVNALLLGDSALYLCASSFTGHTYEQYFGPGTRLTVT.